The subject of this entry is one T cell receptor beta chain. The target antigen is unknown. Measured with immunoSEQ multiplex PCR; TCRdb has only the in-frame clones, and not every one. The sample gives roughly 120,000 clones, about 88% of which show up once; 9.8% is in the top ten. Trimming took 4 bases from V and 4 from J, leaving 8 bases between them. From germline, CDR1 is SQVTM and CDR2 ANQGSEA. This CDR3 is built from 12 residues. This sample is drawn from a study of T cell responses to AZD1222 COVID-19 vaccine. Study conclusions and caveats: With two AZD1222 doses given, Spike-specific TCR breadth and depth both rose. Regions 160-218 and 743-854 dominated among vaccine-associated CD4 TCRs spanning spike.

The receptor was derived from an adult in good health. The chain couples TRBV29-1 to TRBJ2-1; possible D gene TRBD1, 5 bases. This specimen consisted of peripheral blood, obtained on day 0 of AZD1222 vaccination. The CDR3 loop reads CSVVTGYNEQFF. DNA of the CDR3: TGCAGCGTTGTTACAGGATACAATGAGCAGTTCTTC.